This T cell receptor beta chain stems from a study of T cells in Graves' hyperthyroidism and ophthalmopathy. This clonotype was seen many times. What it binds is not known. The study defined stable Graves' hyperthyroidism as no ophthalmopathy progression within 18 months. Uncontrolled infection, other autoimmune disease, pregnancy or lactation led to exclusion. RNA transcripts were the template for amplifying TCR beta CDR3 regions. First-round RT-PCR targeting the TCR CDR3 was performed with the HTBI primer set. TCRdb processed the multiplex PCR reads anew with MiXCR; each CDR3 protein has one entry. The table lists about 360,000 distinct CDR3 sequences, approximately 13% of them singletons. Overall study findings and caveats: Researchers found most expanded thyroid clonotypes above 0.001 in blood as well. A model built on 13 V-J features separated ophthalmopathy from stable hyperthyroidism.

This CDR3 spans 12 amino acids. Looked up from germline, CDR1 is SQVTM and CDR2 is ANQGSEA. V lost 7 bases and J lost 0; bases outside the gene matches: 2. This chain links TRBV29-1 with TRBJ2-7; 8 bases fit TRBD1. The sample taken for sequencing was blood. This receptor was obtained from a woman aged 18-30 years with Graves' hyperthyroidism. CDR3 amino acids: CSGGQGSYEQYF. CDR3 bases: TGCAGCGGTGGACAGGGCTCCTACGAGCAGTACTTC.